Below, one T cell receptor beta chain is given with its context. Terminally differentiated effector memory CD45RA+ cells were left out of the naive CD8 fraction, which was CD45RO-negative and positively selected for CCR7. TCRdb's copy holds only in-frame clones and misses some; the assay was immunoSEQ multiplex PCR. The sample carries some 600,000 clones, 96% recorded once. These data are taken from a study of shared clonotypes between healthy human individuals. This CDR3 spans 15 amino acids. V lost 5 bases to trimming and J lost 3 bases, with 13 bases between them. Per germline, CDR1 SGHVS and CDR2 FQNEAQ.

The chain joins TRBV7-8 to TRBJ1-4, with D hard to call. What was sequenced was naive CD8+ T cells sorted from blood. This receptor was taken from a woman in her 30s in good health. The CDR3 sequence is CASSRAGLANEKLFF. As DNA, the CDR3 is TGTGCCAGCAGCCGGGCTGGGCTGGCTAATGAAAAACTGTTTTTT. Full variable domain (rest looked up from reference TRBV7-8 and TRBJ1-4): GAGVSQSPRYKVAKRGQDVALRCDPISGHVSLFWYQQALGQGPEFLTYFQNEAQLDKSGLPSDRFFAERPEGSVSTLKIQRTQQEDSAVYLCASSRAGLANEKLFFGSGTQLSVL.